The T cell receptor beta chain under discussion was sequenced for a study of cytotoxic CD8 clonotypes in ibrutinib-treated CLL. This clone was counted between two and nine times. What it recognizes is unknown. Study-wide results and limits: On treatment, the uncommon public clonotypes contracted or remained stable. Higher clonality was seen at ibrutinib response and a return toward baseline at progression. Against age-matched healthy donors, baseline clonality ran higher and tracked circulating CD8+ T-cell counts.

Target depth was 1 in 200,000 to 1 in 1 million T cells, about 10x per clonotype. Sequencing used immunoSEQ multiplex PCR; TCRdb keeps in-frame clones, though not all of them. The data contain 250,000 or so clones, 70% of them singletons. There are 14 residues in the CDR3. V shed 9 bases and J shed 2 bases, with 16 bases lying between them. Germline assignment: CDR1 ENHRY and CDR2 SYGVKD. This chain uses TRBV10-3 with TRBJ1-2; possibly TRBD1 for D (6 bases). The TCR sequence derives from a human donor with chronic lymphocytic leukemia. The sequenced sample was PBMCs, obtained after 24 months of ibrutinib treatment. CDR3: CAIAKKQGNYGYTF. CDR3 coding DNA: TGTGCCATTGCTAAGAAGCAGGGGAACTATGGCTACACCTTC.